This entry features one TCR beta chain sequence. There is no known antigen for this receptor. No quality values exist for individual bases; no much larger clone is one base distant. The identical CDR3 is also encoded by other nucleotide sequences in the sample. The data derive from a study of blood T cell repertoires in COVID-19 (dated by TCRdb to the early 2020s). Some background on the complete study: The collaborator samples originated in the United States, Italy and Spain and spanned the acute and convalescent phases of COVID-19. The prospective study material was composed of cDNA or gDNA derived from T cells, B-cell-depleted T cells, or PBMCs. Deeply sampled blood TCRbeta repertoires from subjects exposed to, actively infected with, or recovered from COVID-19 were included in the dataset. The repertoires were released in a freely available public database meant as a resource for research on the immune response to SARS-CoV-2. The samples were drawn from the first 160 participants of the ongoing ImmuneRACE study and from some 1,300 subjects provided by 6 global collaborators. Nearly every sample came with metadata listing a de-identified subject ID, COVID-19 status, age in years and sex. HLA class I and class II types, where available, came from metadata supplied by the sample provider rather than from assay-based typing. The investigation overall reported the following: How much clinical and demographic metadata was included differed by source and by participant, and the metadata was provided uncurated.

Looking up the germline V gene yields CDR1 SGDLS and CDR2 YYNGEE. Ends trimmed: V by 4 bases, J by 1 base; bases unmatched to a gene: 8. From its cysteine to its phenylalanine, the CDR3 spans 16 amino acids. Of all the DNA, just the CDR3 is kept, 48 bases in frame from base 1. Collaborating institutions collected whole blood in K2EDTA tubes following their own protocols. Collaborator samples were shipped for TCRbeta analysis as frozen whole blood, isolated PBMCs, or DNA extracted from either sample type. The immunoSEQ Assay, a bias-controlled multiplex PCR, was used to amplify TCRbeta CDR3 regions from genomic DNA. Concerning the study's data processing: Within the assay, amplification of reference gene primers was used to estimate how many nucleated cells each sample contained. Sequence reads were collapsed and filtered to measure the absolute abundance of every unique TCRbeta CDR3 rearrangement. For each sample, productive Simpson clonality was calculated as the square root of Simpson's diversity index over productive rearrangements. Here the immuneACCESS table is served through TCRdb, limited to in-frame sequences with V and J called. Missing clones are a known gap in these copies; in checked studies unresolved V genes cover under half, and the rest lacks a known reason. V, J and clone size reflect that table, while D and trimming were determined from the DNA. This sample lists around 150,000 clones; over 65% were detected once. Clones ranked in the top ten supply roughly 2% of the sample.

The origin of this receptor is a man in his 70s with acute or convalescent COVID-19. Material: peripheral blood. Here the chain combines TRBV9 and TRBJ2-1; 7 bases in between match TRBD1. CDR3 sequence: CASSPSGGRSYNEQFF. The DNA sequence follows: TGTGCCAGCAGCCCCTCAGGGGGACGGTCCTACAATGAGCAGTTCTTC.